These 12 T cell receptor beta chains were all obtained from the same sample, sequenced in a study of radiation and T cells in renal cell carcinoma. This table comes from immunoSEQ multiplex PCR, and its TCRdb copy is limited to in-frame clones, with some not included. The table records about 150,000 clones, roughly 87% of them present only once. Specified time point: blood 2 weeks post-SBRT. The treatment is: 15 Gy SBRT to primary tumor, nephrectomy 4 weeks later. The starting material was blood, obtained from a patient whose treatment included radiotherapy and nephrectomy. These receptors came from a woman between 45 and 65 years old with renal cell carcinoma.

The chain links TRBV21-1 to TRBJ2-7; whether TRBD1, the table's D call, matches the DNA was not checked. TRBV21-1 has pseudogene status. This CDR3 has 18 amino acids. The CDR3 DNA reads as TGTGCCAGCAGCAAAAAAACAACCCCGGGACAGAGCTCCTACGAGCAGTACTTC. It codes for CASSKKTTPGQSSYEQYF.

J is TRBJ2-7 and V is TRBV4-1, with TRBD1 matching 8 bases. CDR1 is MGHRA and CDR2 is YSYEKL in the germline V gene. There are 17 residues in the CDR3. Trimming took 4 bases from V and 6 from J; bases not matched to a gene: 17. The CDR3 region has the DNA TGCGCCAGCAGCCCAACTGGGACAGGAGGAGGACGGGTCGAGCAGTACTTC. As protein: CASSPTGTGGGRVEQYF.

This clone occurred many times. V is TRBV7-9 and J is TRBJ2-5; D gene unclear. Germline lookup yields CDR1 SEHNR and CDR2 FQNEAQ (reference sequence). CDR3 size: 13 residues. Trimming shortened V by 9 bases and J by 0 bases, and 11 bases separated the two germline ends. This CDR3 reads CARAPLYQETQYF. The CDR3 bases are TGTGCCAGGGCCCCGCTGTACCAAGAGACCCAGTACTTC.

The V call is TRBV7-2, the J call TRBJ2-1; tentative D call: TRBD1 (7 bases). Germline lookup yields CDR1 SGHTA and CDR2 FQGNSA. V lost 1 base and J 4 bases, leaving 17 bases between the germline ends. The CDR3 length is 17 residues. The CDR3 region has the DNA TGTGCCAGCAGCTTAGGGCGGGACAGCGCCAGGTACAATGAGCAGTTCTTC. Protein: CASSLGRDSARYNEQFF. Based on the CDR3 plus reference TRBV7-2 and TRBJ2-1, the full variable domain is GAGVSQSPSNKVTEKGKDVELRCDPISGHTALYWYRQSLGQGLEFLIYFQGNSAPDKSGLPSDRFSAERTGGSVSTLTIQRTQQEDSAVYLCASSLGRDSARYNEQFFGPGTRLTVL.

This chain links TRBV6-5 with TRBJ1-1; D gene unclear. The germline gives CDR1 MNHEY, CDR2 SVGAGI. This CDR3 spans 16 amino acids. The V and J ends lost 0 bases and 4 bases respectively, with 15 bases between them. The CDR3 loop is CASSYSSPGVRTEAFF. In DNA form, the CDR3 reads TGTGCCAGCAGTTACTCGAGCCCAGGAGTACGCACTGAAGCTTTCTTT.

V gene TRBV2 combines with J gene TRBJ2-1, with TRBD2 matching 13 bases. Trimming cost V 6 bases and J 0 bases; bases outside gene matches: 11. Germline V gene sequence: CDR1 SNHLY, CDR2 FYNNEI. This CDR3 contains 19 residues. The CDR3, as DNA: TGTGCCAGCAGGGTGACTAGCGGGGGGCCCCCGAGCTCCTACAATGAGCAGTTCTTC. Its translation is CASRVTSGGPPSSYNEQFF. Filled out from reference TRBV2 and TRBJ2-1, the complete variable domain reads EPEVTQTPSHQVTQMGQEVILRCVPISNHLYFYWYRQILGQKVEFLVSFYNNEISEKSEIFDDQFSVERPDGSNFTLKIRSTKLEDSAMYFCASRVTSGGPPSSYNEQFFGPGTRLTVL.

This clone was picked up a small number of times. In DNA form, the CDR3 reads TGTGCCAGCAGCTCCGACAACACTCAGCCCCAGCATTTT. Encoded protein: CASSSDNTQPQHF. This chain links TRBV7-2 with TRBJ1-5; D unclear. Germline V gene data show CDR1 as SGHTA and CDR2 as FQGNSA. V was cut by 4 bases and J by 6 bases, with 10 bases left in between. The CDR3 is 13 amino acids.

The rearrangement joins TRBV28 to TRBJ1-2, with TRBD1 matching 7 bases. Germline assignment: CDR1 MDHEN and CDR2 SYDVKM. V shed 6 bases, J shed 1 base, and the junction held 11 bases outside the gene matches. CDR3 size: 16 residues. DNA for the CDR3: TGTGCCAGCAGGGACCCGGGACAGAGGGATAACTATGGCTACACCTTC. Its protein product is CASRDPGQRDNYGYTF.

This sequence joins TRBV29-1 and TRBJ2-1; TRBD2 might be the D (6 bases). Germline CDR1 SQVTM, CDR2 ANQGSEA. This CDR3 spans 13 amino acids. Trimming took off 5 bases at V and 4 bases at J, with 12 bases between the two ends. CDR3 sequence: CSVLRGTYNEQFF. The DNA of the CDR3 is TGCAGCGTTTTGCGGGGAACTTACAATGAGCAGTTCTTC.

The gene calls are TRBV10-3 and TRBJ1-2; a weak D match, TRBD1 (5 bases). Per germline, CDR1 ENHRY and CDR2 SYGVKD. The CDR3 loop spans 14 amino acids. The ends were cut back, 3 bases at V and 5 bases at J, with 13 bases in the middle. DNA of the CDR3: TGTGCCATCAGTGATTACGGGGACTCATATGGCTACACCTTC. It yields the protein CAISDYGDSYGYTF.

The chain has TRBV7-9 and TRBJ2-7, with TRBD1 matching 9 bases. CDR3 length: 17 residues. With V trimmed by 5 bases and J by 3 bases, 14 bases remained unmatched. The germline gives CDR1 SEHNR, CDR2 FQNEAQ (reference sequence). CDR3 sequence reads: CASSPPERQGGYYEQYF. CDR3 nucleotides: TGTGCCAGCAGCCCGCCAGAGAGACAGGGGGGTTACTACGAGCAGTACTTC.

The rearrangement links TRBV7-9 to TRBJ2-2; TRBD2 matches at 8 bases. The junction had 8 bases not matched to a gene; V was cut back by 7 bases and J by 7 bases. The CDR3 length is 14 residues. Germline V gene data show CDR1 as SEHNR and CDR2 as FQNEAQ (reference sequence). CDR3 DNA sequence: TGTGCCAGCACCCCGGGGGGGCCTATCGGGGAGCTGTTTTTT. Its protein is CASTPGGPIGELFF.